The 10 T cell receptor beta chains presented below share a single source sample, sequenced in a study of blood T cell repertoires in COVID-19. Generated by immunoSEQ multiplex PCR, the TCRdb table keeps only in-frame clones and is missing some. The sample consists of under 250,000 clones, 84% of them appearing once. Sequencing was carried out using PBMCs or T cells enriched from blood (not recorded which). The receptors originated from a man aged 55 to 70 who had recovered from COVID-19.

The chain carries TRBV7-2 and TRBJ1-1; no clear D. V lost 0 bases and J 7 bases, leaving 9 bases between the germline ends. Germline V gene data show CDR1 as SGHTA and CDR2 as FQGNSA. The CDR3 runs to 13 residues. CDR3 bases: TGTGCCAGCAGCTTAGCCACAGCCTATGAAGCTTTCTTT. Translating gives CASSLATAYEAFF.

The chain recombines TRBV5-5 with TRBJ2-2; D is unresolved. The ends were cut back, 0 bases at V and 5 bases at J, with 5 bases in the middle. CDR3 length: 13 amino acids. CDR1 is SGHKS, CDR2 YYEKEE, per germline (reference sequence). Here the CDR3 DNA reads TGTGCCAGCAGCTTGGGGCTTACCGGGGAGCTGTTTTTT. Its protein is CASSLGLTGELFF.

DNA of the CDR3: TGTGCCAGTAGCTCAATCGCGGGACAGCGGAATTCACCCCTCCACTTT. As protein: CASSSIAGQRNSPLHF. The chain has TRBV19 and TRBJ1-6; 7 bases fit TRBD1. V dropped 6 bases and J dropped 7; count of bases not matched to a gene: 12. This CDR3 is built from 16 residues. CDR1 LNHDA and CDR2 SQIVND come from the germline V gene (reference sequence).

This chain joins TRBV19 and TRBJ1-4; D is ambiguous. Trimming left V 3 bases short and J 8 bases short, with 16 bases between. This CDR3 comprises 15 residues. CDR1 and CDR2 (germline): LNHDA, SQIVND (reference sequence). CDR3 region: CASSISGDGYEKLFF. The CDR3 nucleotides are TGTGCCAGTAGTATTTCCGGGGATGGATACGAAAAACTGTTTTTT. The full variable domain, in which reference TRBV19 and TRBJ1-4 provide the parts outside the CDR3, is DGGITQSPKYLFRKEGQNVTLSCEQNLNHDAMYWYRQDPGQGLRLIYYSQIVNDFQKGDIAEGYSVSREKKESFPLTVTSAQKNPTAFYLCASSISGDGYEKLFFGSGTQLSVL.

The chain links TRBV9 to TRBJ2-3; maybe TRBD1 (5 bases). The CDR3 is 14 amino acids. V was cut by 4 bases and J by 1 base, with 10 bases left in between. Looked up from germline, CDR1 is SGDLS and CDR2 is YYNGEE. The CDR3 DNA reads as TGTGCCAGCAGCCTAAGCAGGGGCACAGATACGCAGTATTTT. Its translation: CASSLSRGTDTQYF. Full variable domain (rest looked up from reference TRBV9 and TRBJ2-3): DSGVTQTPKHLITATGQRVTLRCSPRSGDLSVYWYQQSLDQGLQFLIQYYNGEERAKGNILERFSAQQFPDLHSELNLSSLELGDSALYFCASSLSRGTDTQYFGPGTRLTVL.

The rearrangement links TRBV27 to TRBJ1-1; possible D gene TRBD1, 5 bases. Germline-derived CDR1 and CDR2 are MNHEY and SMNVEV (reference sequence). Trimming took 4 bases from V and 6 from J, leaving 18 bases between them. The CDR3 extends over 15 amino acids. The CDR3 DNA is TGTGCCAGCAGTTCAGGGAGGGGCTGGGTGGCTGAAGCTTTCTTT. Protein: CASSSGRGWVAEAFF.

The V gene is TRBV6-4, the J gene TRBJ1-1; D might be TRBD1 (6 bases). Deletions cut 4 bases from V and 4 bases from J, with 10 bases between. The CDR3 consists of 13 residues. Germline V lookup: CDR1 MRHNA, CDR2 SNTAGT. The CDR3 loop is CASSAQGGTEAFF. For the CDR3, the DNA is TGTGCCAGCAGTGCCCAAGGGGGCACTGAAGCTTTCTTT.

This chain links TRBV5-4 with TRBJ2-5, with TRBD1 matching 9 bases. Trimming cost V 0 bases and J 3 bases; bases outside gene matches: 0. The length of the CDR3 is 14 residues. The germline V gene has CDR1 SGHNT and CDR2 YYREEE (reference sequence). CDR3: CASSLGQGEETQYF. CDR3 sequence (DNA): TGTGCCAGCAGCTTGGGACAGGGGGAAGAGACCCAGTACTTC.

The chain is built from TRBV7-9 and TRBJ2-1; 9 positions match TRBD2. V was pared by 5 bases and J by 2 bases, with 13 bases of the junction left unmatched. From germline, CDR1 is SEHNR and CDR2 FQNEAQ (reference sequence). CDR3 length: 18 amino acids. The CDR3, as DNA: TGTGCCAGCAGCGGCCTGGGGGGTAGCGGGAGCACCTACAATGAGCAGTTCTTC. Residues: CASSGLGGSGSTYNEQFF.

The CDR3 loop reads CASSFRGQRTDTQYF. DNA of the CDR3: TGTGCCAGCAGCTTCCGGGGACAGCGCACAGATACGCAGTATTTT. The chain has TRBV7-2 and TRBJ2-3; 7 bases agree with TRBD1. Germline loops: CDR1 SGHTA, CDR2 FQGNSA. The CDR3 is 15 residues long. The V segment lost 3 bases and the J segment 1 base; nucleotides outside the gene matches: 4.